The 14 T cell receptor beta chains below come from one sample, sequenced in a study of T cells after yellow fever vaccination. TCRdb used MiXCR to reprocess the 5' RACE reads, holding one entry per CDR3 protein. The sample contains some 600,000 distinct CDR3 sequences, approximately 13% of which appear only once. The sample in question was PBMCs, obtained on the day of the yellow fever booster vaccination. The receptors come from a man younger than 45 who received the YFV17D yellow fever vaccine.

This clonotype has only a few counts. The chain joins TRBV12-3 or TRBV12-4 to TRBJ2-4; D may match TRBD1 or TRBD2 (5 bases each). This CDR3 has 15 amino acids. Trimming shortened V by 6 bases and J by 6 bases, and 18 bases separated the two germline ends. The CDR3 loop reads CASSQGLGEGNIQYF. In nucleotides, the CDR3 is TGTGCCAGCAGCCAGGGTCTGGGGGAAGGAAACATTCAGTACTTC.

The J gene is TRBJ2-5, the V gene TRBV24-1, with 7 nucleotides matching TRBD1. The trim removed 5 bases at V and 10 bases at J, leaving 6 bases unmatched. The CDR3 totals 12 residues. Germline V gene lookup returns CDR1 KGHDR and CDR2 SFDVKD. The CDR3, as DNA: TGTGCCACCAGTGCGGGCGGACAGGTCCAGTACTTC. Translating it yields CATSAGGQVQYF.

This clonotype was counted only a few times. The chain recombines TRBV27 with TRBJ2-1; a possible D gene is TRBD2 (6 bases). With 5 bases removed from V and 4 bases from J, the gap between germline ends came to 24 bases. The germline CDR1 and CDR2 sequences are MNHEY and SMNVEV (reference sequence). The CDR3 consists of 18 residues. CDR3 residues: CASSSPRLGLARYNEQFF. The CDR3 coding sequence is TGTGCCAGCAGTAGCCCGAGGTTGGGGCTAGCGCGGTACAATGAGCAGTTCTTC.

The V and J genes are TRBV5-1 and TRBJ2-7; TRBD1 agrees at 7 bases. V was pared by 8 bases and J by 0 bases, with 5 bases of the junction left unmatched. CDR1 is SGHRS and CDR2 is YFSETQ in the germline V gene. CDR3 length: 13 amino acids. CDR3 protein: CASPDRSSYEQYF. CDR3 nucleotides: TGCGCCAGTCCGGACAGGAGCTCCTACGAGCAGTACTTC.

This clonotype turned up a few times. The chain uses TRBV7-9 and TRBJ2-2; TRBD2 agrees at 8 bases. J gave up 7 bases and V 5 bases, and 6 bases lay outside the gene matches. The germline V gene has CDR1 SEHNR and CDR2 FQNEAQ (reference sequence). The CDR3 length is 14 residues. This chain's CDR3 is CASSTGRAVGELFF. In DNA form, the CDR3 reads TGTGCCAGCAGCACCGGGAGGGCCGTCGGGGAGCTGTTTTTT. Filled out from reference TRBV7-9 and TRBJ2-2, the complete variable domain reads DTGVSQNPRHKITKRGQNVTFRCDPISEHNRLYWYRQTLGQGPEFLTYFQNEAQLEKSRLLSDRFSAERPKGSFSTLEIQRTEQGDSAMYLCASSTGRAVGELFFGEGSRLTVL.

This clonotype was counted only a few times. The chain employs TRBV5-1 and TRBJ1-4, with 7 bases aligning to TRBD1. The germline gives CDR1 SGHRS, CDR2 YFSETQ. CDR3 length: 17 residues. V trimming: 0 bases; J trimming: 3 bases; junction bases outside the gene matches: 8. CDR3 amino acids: CASSLVSPTGPNEKLFF. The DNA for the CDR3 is TGCGCCAGCAGCTTGGTTTCGCCGACAGGGCCTAATGAAAAACTGTTTTTT.

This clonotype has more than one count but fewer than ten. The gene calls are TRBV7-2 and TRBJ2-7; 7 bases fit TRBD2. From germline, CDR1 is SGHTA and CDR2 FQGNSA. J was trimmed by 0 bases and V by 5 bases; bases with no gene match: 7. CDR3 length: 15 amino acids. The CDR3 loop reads CASSTRSGASYEQYF. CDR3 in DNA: TGTGCCAGCAGCACCCGCAGCGGGGCCTCCTACGAGCAGTACTTC.

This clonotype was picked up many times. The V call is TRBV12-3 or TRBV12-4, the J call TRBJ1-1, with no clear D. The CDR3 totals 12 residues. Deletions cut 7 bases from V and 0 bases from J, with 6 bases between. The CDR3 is CASTRLNTEAFF. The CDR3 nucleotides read TGTGCCAGCACGCGGTTGAACACTGAAGCTTTCTTT.

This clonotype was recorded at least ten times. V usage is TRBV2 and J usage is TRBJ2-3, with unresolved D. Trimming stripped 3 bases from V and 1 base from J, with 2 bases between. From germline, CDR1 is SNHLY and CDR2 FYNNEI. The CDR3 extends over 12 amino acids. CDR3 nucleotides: TGTGCCAGCAGTGAGGGCACAGATACGCAGTATTTT. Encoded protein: CASSEGTDTQYF.

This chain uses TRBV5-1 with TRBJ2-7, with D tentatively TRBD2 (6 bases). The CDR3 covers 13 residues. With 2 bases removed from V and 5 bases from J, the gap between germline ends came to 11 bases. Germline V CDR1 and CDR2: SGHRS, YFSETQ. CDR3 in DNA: TGCGCCAGCAGCTTCGCTAGCGCCGACGAGCAGTACTTC. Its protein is CASSFASADEQYF.

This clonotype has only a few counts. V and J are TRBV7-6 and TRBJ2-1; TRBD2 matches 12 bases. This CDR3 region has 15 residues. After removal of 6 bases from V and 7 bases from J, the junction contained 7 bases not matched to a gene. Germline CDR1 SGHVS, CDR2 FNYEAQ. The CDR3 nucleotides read TGTGCCAGCAGAACCGGGACTAGCGGGTCTAATGAGCAGTTCTTC. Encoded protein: CASRTGTSGSNEQFF. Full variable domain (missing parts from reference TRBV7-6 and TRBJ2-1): GAGVSQSPRYKVTKRGQDVALRCDPISGHVSLYWYRQALGQGPEFLTYFNYEAQQDKSGLPNDRFSAERPEGSISTLTIQRTEQRDSAMYRCASRTGTSGSNEQFFGPGTRLTVL.

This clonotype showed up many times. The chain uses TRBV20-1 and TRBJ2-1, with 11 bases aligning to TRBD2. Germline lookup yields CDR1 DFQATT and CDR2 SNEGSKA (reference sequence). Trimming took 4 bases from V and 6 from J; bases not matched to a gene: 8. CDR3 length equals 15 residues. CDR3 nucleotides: TGCAGTGCTAATCTCGGGACTAGCGGTGGCAATGAGCAGTTCTTC. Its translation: CSANLGTSGGNEQFF.

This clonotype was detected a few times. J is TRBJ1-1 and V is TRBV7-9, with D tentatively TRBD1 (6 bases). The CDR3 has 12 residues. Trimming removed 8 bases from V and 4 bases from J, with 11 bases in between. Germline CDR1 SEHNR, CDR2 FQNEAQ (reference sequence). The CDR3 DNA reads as TGTGCCAGCGGCCGGGGGGCCACTGAAGCTTTCTTT. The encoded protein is CASGRGATEAFF.

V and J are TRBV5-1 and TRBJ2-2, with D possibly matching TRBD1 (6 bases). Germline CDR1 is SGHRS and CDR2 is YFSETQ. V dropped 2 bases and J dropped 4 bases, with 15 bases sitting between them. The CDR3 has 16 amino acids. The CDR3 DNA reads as TGCGCCAGCAGCTTTGGGACCTGGACAGCCACCGGGGAGCTGTTTTTT. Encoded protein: CASSFGTWTATGELFF.